Sequencing of this T cell receptor (beta chain) was carried out in a study of blood T cell repertoires in COVID-19. Using immunoSEQ multiplex PCR, the repertoire was profiled, and TCRdb retains in-frame clones only, with some absent. The sample has under 300,000 clones, approximately 88% seen once. The sequenced material came from PBMCs or T cells enriched from blood (not recorded which). The clonotype originates from a woman in her thirties or forties who had recovered from COVID-19.

CDR3: CASSLGGSRGNEQFF. The CDR3 bases are TGTGCCAGCAGCCTAGGGGGGAGCAGGGGTAATGAGCAGTTCTTC. The chain couples TRBV11-2 to TRBJ2-1; possibly TRBD1 or TRBD2 for D (6 bases each). Germline V gene sequence: CDR1 SGHAT, CDR2 FQNNGV. CDR3 length equals 15 residues. V lost 5 bases and J 7 bases, leaving 18 bases between the germline ends.